The 17 T cell receptor beta chains below were found in one sample sequenced in a study of early T cells in non-severe SARS-CoV-2 infection. TCRdb fed the 5' RACE reads into MiXCR, producing one record per CDR3 protein. The sample has about 77,000 distinct CDR3 sequences; approximately 9.1% are singletons. The specimen was whole blood. These receptors were obtained from an adult who was a healthcare worker with PCR-confirmed SARS-CoV-2 infection or an uninfected control (not recorded which).

Points on this clonotype: Since the CDR3 does not end with the conserved phenylalanine or tryptophan, this likely comes from a read error. No DNA is shown, since the ends of the CDR3 on it are uncertain; the CDR3 is the one TCRdb lists. The chain is built from TRBV20-1 and TRBJ2-5; the DNA was not compared with TRBD2, the D call given in the table. The germline V gene encodes CDR1 DFQATT and CDR2 SNEGSKA (reference sequence). The CDR3 numbers 9 amino acids, ends counted. CDR3 sequence: CSAHLAGEV.

The gene calls are TRBV28 and TRBJ1-2; D unresolved. V dropped 1 base and J dropped 7 bases, with 16 bases sitting between them. The CDR3 loop spans 15 amino acids. Germline V CDR1 and CDR2: MDHEN, SYDVKM. Here the CDR3 reads CASSLLAGSKGGYTF. For the CDR3, the DNA is TGTGCCAGCAGTTTATTAGCGGGGTCAAAAGGTGGCTACACCTTC.

This clonotype appeared many times. The chain employs TRBV29-1 and TRBJ1-2, with 10 bases lining up with TRBD1. J was trimmed by 5 bases and V by 6 bases; bases with no gene match: 6. The CDR3 has 13 amino acids. Per germline, CDR1 SQVTM and CDR2 ANQGSEA. The CDR3 is CSVGQGGRYGYTF. The CDR3 bases are TGCAGCGTCGGACAGGGGGGGAGATATGGCTACACCTTC.

Comments on this clonotype: A much larger clone lies one base from this, so it may be a read error. The rearrangement links TRBV6-2 or TRBV6-3 to TRBJ2-3; D possibly corresponds to TRBD2 (5 bases). CDR1 is MNHEY and CDR2 is SVGEGT in the germline V gene. This CDR3 comprises 15 residues. CDR3 nucleotide sequence: TGTGTCAGCAGCCCTCTCCGACTAAGCACAGATACGCAGTATTTT. This gives the protein CVSSPLRLSTDTQYF.

This clonotype was observed at least ten times. CDR3 DNA: TGTGCCAGCAGCCAAGATTATTTAGGGCAGGGGGGCACTGAAGCTTTCTTT. Translation: CASSQDYLGQGGTEAFF. V and J are TRBV3-1 and TRBJ1-1; 7 bases fit TRBD1. Germline lookup yields CDR1 LGHDT and CDR2 YNNKEL (reference sequence). The CDR3 is 17 amino acids. The J segment lost 4 bases and the V segment lost 0 bases, leaving 11 bases of the junction unmatched.

The CDR3 loop is CASSLKGIGNQPQHF. In nucleotides, the CDR3 is TGTGCCAGCAGTTTAAAGGGCATTGGCAATCAGCCCCAGCATTTT. The chain carries TRBV27 and TRBJ1-5; D is unclear. Germline V CDR1 and CDR2: MNHEY, SMNVEV (reference sequence). The CDR3 is made up of 15 amino acids. V gave up 2 bases and J gave up 2 bases, with 10 bases separating them.

A few counts support this clonotype. The chain links TRBV2 to TRBJ2-1; D call uncertain. V lost 3 bases and J lost 8, with 8 bases in between. The CDR3 is 12 amino acids. Germline assignment: CDR1 SNHLY and CDR2 FYNNEI. CDR3 protein: CASSDQRYEQFF. In DNA form, the CDR3 reads TGTGCCAGCAGTGACCAGCGTTATGAGCAGTTCTTC.

This clonotype has only a few counts. This chain joins TRBV7-3 and TRBJ2-1; TRBD1 might be the D (5 bases). CDR1 is SGHTA, CDR2 FQGTGA, per germline. The CDR3 is 16 residues long. V gave up 4 bases and J gave up 7 bases, with 20 bases separating them. This chain's CDR3 is CASSSQGSVGRNEQFF. CDR3 bases: TGTGCCAGCAGCTCCCAGGGTTCCGTAGGTAGAAATGAGCAGTTCTTC.

This clonotype was seen a few times. The chain employs TRBV28 and TRBJ1-1; D is possibly TRBD1 (5 bases). The CDR3 has 16 amino acids. Germline values: CDR1 MDHEN, CDR2 SYDVKM. The V end was cut by 6 bases, the J end by 5 bases, with 22 bases between. The CDR3 bases are TGTGCCAGCAGCCACACATGGGGGTTAGGGAAAACTGAAGCTTTCTTT. It yields the protein CASSHTWGLGKTEAFF. The full variable domain, rest sourced from reference TRBV28 and TRBJ1-1, is DVKVTQSSRYLVKRTGEKVFLECVQDMDHENMFWYRQDPGLGLRLIYFSYDVKMKEKGDIPEGYSVSREKKERFSLILESASTNQTSMYLCASSHTWGLGKTEAFFGQGTRLTVV.

Only a few counts were recorded for this clonotype. V is TRBV5-1 and J is TRBJ2-3; D is uncertain. The V end lost 5 bases, the J end lost 0 bases, and 10 bases lay between the germline ends. The CDR3 extends over 14 amino acids. Germline CDR1 reads SGHRS; CDR2 reads YFSETQ. The CDR3 spells CASRDGSSTDTQYF. CDR3 nucleotides: TGCGCCAGCAGGGACGGAAGTAGCACAGATACGCAGTATTTT. The full variable domain, in which reference TRBV5-1 and TRBJ2-3 provide the parts outside the CDR3, is KAGVTQTPRYLIKTRGQQVTLSCSPISGHRSVSWYQQTPGQGLQFLFEYFSETQRNKGNFPGRFSGRQFSNSRSEMNVSTLELGDSALYLCASRDGSSTDTQYFGPGTRLTVL.

Many counts were recorded for this clonotype. The gene calls are TRBV4-2 and TRBJ2-7; maybe TRBD2 (5 bases). Germline CDR1 and CDR2: LGHNA and YNFKEQ. Trimming shortened V by 1 base and J by 6 bases, and 13 bases separated the two germline ends. CDR3 length equals 14 residues. CDR3 nucleotide sequence: TGTGCCAGCAGCCAAGGTGGAGGAAGCATCGAGCAGTACTTC. Amino acid sequence: CASSQGGGSIEQYF.

This clonotype has ten or more counts. This chain uses TRBV12-3 or TRBV12-4 with TRBJ1-4; D is uncertain. This CDR3 comprises 14 residues. Deletions cut 3 bases from V and 3 bases from J, with 8 bases between. CDR3 amino acids: CASSFGGSNEKLFF. CDR3 bases: TGTGCCAGCAGTTTTGGCGGATCTAATGAAAAACTGTTTTTT.

The table lists this clonotype with a few counts. The V call is TRBV7-8, the J call TRBJ2-7; weak D call: TRBD2 (6 bases). CDR3 length: 15 amino acids. The germline V and J ends were trimmed by 5 bases and 4 bases, with 18 bases remaining between them. The germline CDR1 and CDR2 sequences are SGHVS and FQNEAQ. The CDR3: CASSRRGGSRYEQYF. The CDR3 bases are TGTGCCAGCAGCCGTCGTGGAGGGAGTAGGTACGAGCAGTACTTC. Supplemented by reference TRBV7-8 and TRBJ2-7, the full variable domain reads GAGVSQSPRYKVAKRGQDVALRCDPISGHVSLFWYQQALGQGPEFLTYFQNEAQLDKSGLPSDRFFAERPEGSVSTLKIQRTQQEDSAVYLCASSRRGGSRYEQYFGPGTRLTVT.

The V call is TRBV20-1, the J call TRBJ2-7; TRBD1 or TRBD2 may be the D gene (5 bases each). Germline CDR1 is DFQATT and CDR2 is SNEGSKA (reference sequence). There are 13 residues in the CDR3. The V and J ends lost 5 bases and 5 bases respectively, with 16 bases between them. This CDR3 is CSAFSGTGHEQYF. The DNA of the CDR3 is TGCAGTGCTTTCTCCGGGACGGGGCACGAGCAGTACTTC.

The chain carries TRBV24-1 and TRBJ2-1; 10 positions agree with TRBD2. This CDR3 region has 15 residues. Germline-derived CDR1 and CDR2 are KGHDR and SFDVKD. V gave up 7 bases and J gave up 4 bases; unmatched junction bases: 6. The CDR3 protein is CATSTGLAAYNEQFF. In DNA, the CDR3 is TGTGCCACCAGCACTGGACTAGCGGCTTACAATGAGCAGTTCTTC.

Ten or more counts support this clonotype. V and J are TRBV11-1 and TRBJ2-5, with 7 bases aligning to TRBD1. The CDR3 totals 15 residues. Germline values: CDR1 SGHAT, CDR2 FQDESV (reference sequence). V lost 5 bases, J lost 2 bases, and 8 bases stayed unmatched. In DNA, the CDR3 is TGTGCCAGCAGCCCCATTGGGACAGCTCAAGAGACCCAGTACTTC. Translation gives CASSPIGTAQETQYF.

This clonotype occurred many times. CDR3 nucleotides: TGTGCCAGCAGCCCTCAGGCAGGGGGTGAAAAACTGTTTTTT. Translating gives CASSPQAGGEKLFF. This chain links TRBV11-2 with TRBJ1-4; the match to TRBD1 covers 7 bases. This CDR3 is 14 amino acids long. The trim removed 5 bases at V and 7 bases at J, leaving 7 bases unmatched. The germline CDR1 and CDR2 sequences are SGHAT and FQNNGV. Variable domain in full (rest from reference TRBV11-2 and TRBJ1-4): EAGVAQSPRYKIIEKRQSVAFWCNPISGHATLYWYQQILGQGPKLLIQFQNNGVVDDSQLPKDRFSAERLKGVDSTLKIQPAKLEDSAVYLCASSPQAGGEKLFFGSGTQLSVL.